A single sample is the source of the 17 T cell receptor beta chains below, sequenced in a study of OX40 agonist ivuxolimab in advanced cancers. The protocol was immunoSEQ multiplex PCR, while the TCRdb copy is restricted to in-frame clones and leaves out a portion. The table includes about 67,000 clones, approximately 80% detected once. The sample was CD4+ or CD8+ T cells sorted from blood, taken in a trial of the OX40 agonist ivuxolimab. The receptors were gathered from an adult with an advanced solid tumor such as melanoma, head and neck, liver or kidney cancer.

The V call is TRBV5-1, the J call TRBJ2-1; D remains ambiguous. V dropped 2 bases and J dropped 9 bases, with 6 bases sitting between them. This CDR3 has 11 amino acids. CDR1 is SGHRS, CDR2 YFSETQ, per germline. CDR3 amino acids: CASSFSIEQFF. For the CDR3, the DNA is TGCGCCAGCAGCTTTAGTATTGAGCAGTTCTTC.

In this sample, this clone turned up a few times. The chain joins TRBV14 to TRBJ2-7, with a possible D match to TRBD1 (7 bases). Germline V CDR1 and CDR2: SGHDN, FVKESK. This CDR3 has 14 amino acids. V was shortened by 2 bases and J by 2 bases, with 10 bases between the two germline ends. This chain's CDR3 is CASSQQGEAYEQYF. CDR3 in DNA: TGTGCCAGCAGCCAACAGGGGGAGGCCTACGAGCAGTACTTC.

V usage is TRBV25-1 and J usage is TRBJ1-1; D possibly corresponds to TRBD1 (5 bases). The CDR3 is made up of 13 amino acids. CDR1 and CDR2 (germline): MGHDK, SYGVNS. V dropped 5 bases and J dropped 3 bases, with 10 bases sitting between them. In DNA, the CDR3 is TGTGCCAGCAGTCCTGACAGATACACTGAAGCTTTCTTT. Translating gives CASSPDRYTEAFF.

The chain uses TRBV20-1 and TRBJ1-3, with D unresolved. Germline assignment: CDR1 DFQATT and CDR2 SNEGSKA (reference sequence). There are 10 residues in the CDR3. V was pared by 0 bases and J by 14 bases, with 8 bases between. This CDR3 reads CSARDTGLYF. The DNA for the CDR3 is TGCAGTGCTAGAGATACGGGCCTATATTTT.

This clone was seen just once. The genes are TRBV5-1 and TRBJ2-2; TRBD1 matches at 8 bases. The V gene's germline CDR1 is SGHRS and CDR2 YFSETQ. With 6 bases clipped from V and 2 bases from J, the junction kept 9 bases outside the gene matches. The CDR3 runs to 16 residues. Here the CDR3 reads CASTSATGANTGELFF. The CDR3 DNA follows: TGCGCCAGCACTAGTGCGACAGGGGCTAACACCGGGGAGCTGTTTTTT. The full variable domain, rest sourced from reference TRBV5-1 and TRBJ2-2, is KAGVTQTPRYLIKTRGQQVTLSCSPISGHRSVSWYQQTPGQGLQFLFEYFSETQRNKGNFPGRFSGRQFSNSRSEMNVSTLELGDSALYLCASTSATGANTGELFFGEGSRLTVL.

V usage is TRBV7-3 and J usage is TRBJ1-4; 11 bases line up with TRBD1. The CDR3 sequence is 15 residues long. CDR1 SGHTA and CDR2 FQGTGA come from the germline V gene. The junction had 10 bases not matched to a gene; V was cut back by 5 bases and J by 11 bases. In DNA, the CDR3 is TGTGCCAGCAGCCTACTGGACAGGGGGCCGAGGAAACTGTTTTTT. It specifies CASSLLDRGPRKLFF.

This clone was observed a few times. The chain joins TRBV28 to TRBJ2-7; 7 nucleotides align to TRBD1. Germline V gene sequence: CDR1 MDHEN, CDR2 SYDVKM. The CDR3 contains 14 residues. CDR3 nucleotides: TGTGCCAGCAGTTTAACAGGGGATCCGGGTACGATACGCGTC. Translation gives CASSLTGDPGTIRV.

The chain combines TRBV15 with TRBJ2-5; no clear D. Germline CDR1 reads LNHNV; CDR2 reads YYDKDF (reference sequence). V lost 0 bases and J 4 bases, leaving 6 bases between the germline ends. The CDR3 runs 13 residues. The CDR3 loop is CATSRDPTETQYF. In DNA, the CDR3 is TGTGCCACCAGCAGAGATCCCACAGAGACCCAGTACTTC.

This rearrangement joins TRBV4-3 to TRBJ2-7; D could derive from TRBD1 or TRBD2 (5 bases each). The CDR3 is made up of 14 amino acids. The V gene's germline CDR1 is LGHNA and CDR2 YSLEER. V shed 2 bases and J shed 6 bases, with 14 bases lying between them. CDR3 in amino acids: CASSQLAGATEQYF. The CDR3 DNA follows: TGCGCCAGCAGCCAATTAGCCGGGGCCACCGAGCAGTACTTC.

The DNA for the CDR3 is TGTGCCAGCAGTGTTTCACTGCTGGCGAACACTGAAGCTTTCTTT. Its protein is CASSVSLLANTEAFF. This chain joins TRBV6-1 and TRBJ1-1; no reliable D call. Trimming took 4 bases from V and 1 from J, leaving 13 bases between them. The CDR3 contains 15 residues. In germline, CDR1 is MNHNS, CDR2 SASEGT.

The chain is built from TRBV6-5 and TRBJ1-3; D ambiguous. The germline V gene has CDR1 MNHEY and CDR2 SVGAGI. Trimming pared 5 bases from V and 4 bases from J, leaving 6 bases between. This CDR3 is built from 12 residues. CDR3 in amino acids: CASSAGGNTIYF. Here the CDR3 DNA reads TGTGCCAGCAGTGCGGGGGGAAACACCATATATTTT.

This chain links TRBV28 with TRBJ2-1; D unresolved. The V gene lost 4 bases and the J gene lost 5 bases, with 3 bases spanning the gap. Germline CDR1 is MDHEN and CDR2 is SYDVKM. The CDR3 spans 11 residues. The CDR3 DNA reads TGTGCCAGCAGTTCGGACAATGAGCAGTTCTTC. Residues: CASSSDNEQFF.

This clone was seen a single time. The rearrangement joins TRBV28 to TRBJ1-2; the D is unclear. The germline V gene encodes CDR1 MDHEN and CDR2 SYDVKM. This CDR3 comprises 12 residues. Trimming removed 4 bases from V and 3 bases from J, with 6 bases in between. DNA of the CDR3: TGTGCCAGCAGTTCTGTCTACTATGGCTACACCTTC. Encoded protein: CASSSVYYGYTF.

This chain joins TRBV28 and TRBJ2-1; TRBD1 aligns across 11 bases. Trimming removed 6 bases from V and 8 bases from J; junction bases left unmatched: 3. This CDR3 spans 13 amino acids. Germline assignment: CDR1 MDHEN and CDR2 SYDVKM. The CDR3 bases are TGTGCCAGCAGCCGGGACAGGGGGTATGAGCAGTTCTTC. Its translation: CASSRDRGYEQFF.

For the CDR3, the DNA is TGCGCCAGCAGCCCTTCACAGGGGTGGGTACCCCAGCCCCAGCATTTT. Its protein product is CASSPSQGWVPQPQHF. The rearrangement uses TRBV5-1 and TRBJ1-5; 7 bases align to TRBD1. The CDR3 is made up of 16 amino acids. Trimming took 4 bases from V and 7 from J; bases not matched to a gene: 14. Germline values: CDR1 SGHRS, CDR2 YFSETQ.

The chain employs TRBV28 and TRBJ2-7; tentatively, D is TRBD2 (5 bases). V lost 8 bases, J lost 5 bases, and 10 bases lay in between. The CDR3 is 11 residues long. CDR1 and CDR2 from the germline V gene are MDHEN and SYDVKM. The CDR3 DNA follows: TGTGCCAGCCTCCTCGGGGACGAGCAGTACTTC. Translated, it gives CASLLGDEQYF.

The V gene is TRBV14, the J gene TRBJ2-5; 10 bases fit TRBD1. The germline V gene has CDR1 SGHDN and CDR2 FVKESK. This CDR3 has 16 residues. After removal of 0 bases from V and 5 bases from J, the junction contained 6 bases not matched to a gene. CDR3 sequence (DNA): TGTGCCAGCAGCCAAGATTTGGGACAGGGGTTCGAGACCCAGTACTTC. Translating gives CASSQDLGQGFETQYF.